A selection of T cell receptor beta chains follows, all from one sample in a study of T cell changes during pregnancy in multiple sclerosis. Assay used: immunoSEQ multiplex PCR; TCRdb lists only in-frame clones, some missing. The profile shows over 35,000 clones, 90% of them singletons. The material was CD4+ T cells from peripheral blood mononuclear cells, obtained in the first trimester of pregnancy. These receptors were taken from a female donor in good health, enrolled as a control in a pregnancy study. The CDR3 runs from the conserved cysteine through the conserved F or W. A D gene is named only where the DNA matches it firmly. Part of the rows lack a size; the others show once, few, many or a class for expanded clones.

V gene	J gene	clone size	D gene	CDR3 protein	CDR3 DNA
TRBV19	TRBJ1-1	.	.	CASSPQTANTEAFF	TGTGCCAGTAGTCCCCAGACAGCGAACACTGAAGCTTTCTTT
TRBV12-5	TRBJ2-1	once	.	CASGLQQGLGLFF	TGTGCTAGTGGTTTGCAACAGGGATTGGGTCTGTTCTTC
TRBV19	TRBJ1-2	.	TRBD1	CASSIGTGVLGYTF	TGTGCCAGTAGTATTGGGACAGGGGTACTCGGCTACACCTTC
TRBV4-1	TRBJ1-2	.	.	CASSQEGADYGYTF	TGCGCCAGCAGCCAAGAAGGAGCGGACTATGGCTACACCTTC
TRBV7-3	TRBJ2-1	.	TRBD2	CASSPRTSGARQFF	TGTGCCAGCAGCCCCCGGACTAGCGGGGCCCGGCAGTTCTTC
TRBV9	TRBJ2-3	.	TRBD2	CASSVATSGGIITDTQYF	TGTGCCAGCAGCGTAGCTACTAGCGGGGGAATAATCACAGATACGCAGTATTTT
TRBV21-1	TRBJ2-2	.	.	CASSKAPTGSIGTGELFF	TGTGCCAGCAGCAAAGCTCCCACAGGAAGTATTGGCACCGGGGAGCTGTTTTTT
TRBV6-1	TRBJ2-1	.	.	CASSRLGNEQFF	TGTGCCAGCAGCCGACTAGGAAATGAGCAGTTCTTC
TRBV29-1	TRBJ1-4	.	.	CSAREEVEKLFF	TGCAGCGCAAGAGAGGAAGTTGAAAAACTGTTTTTT
TRBV19	TRBJ1-4	.	.	CASSFRQLKSEKLFF	TGTGCCAGTAGTTTTCGACAGCTGAAGAGTGAAAAACTGTTTTTT
TRBV7-2	TRBJ1-2	.	.	CASSYYTGQNGVSYTF	TGTGCCAGCAGCTACTATACTGGACAGAATGGAGTTAGCTACACCTTC
TRBV18	TRBJ2-2	.	TRBD1	CASSPGQGATGELFF	TGTGCCAGCTCACCAGGGCAGGGGGCCACCGGGGAGCTGTTTTTT
TRBV9	TRBJ1-4	.	TRBD1	CASSMGQQNEKLFF	TGTGCCAGCAGCATGGGACAGCAGAATGAAAAACTGTTTTTT
TRBV2	TRBJ1-2	.	.	CASSESGVSGYTF	TGTGCCAGCAGTGAATCGGGGGTTTCTGGCTACACCTTC
TRBV7-2	TRBJ1-6	.	TRBD1	CASSLGTGSSPLHF	TGTGCCAGCAGCTTAGGGACAGGAAGTTCACCCCTCCACTTT
TRBV18	TRBJ1-4	.	TRBD1	CASSSDRVEKLFF	TGTGCCAGCTCGTCGGACAGGGTTGAAAAACTGTTTTTT
TRBV10-3	TRBJ1-3	.	.	CAIRTASGNTIYF	TGTGCCATCAGGACAGCTTCTGGAAACACCATATATTTT
TRBV9	TRBJ2-7	.	.	CASSSGTGQRYEQYF	TGTGCCAGCAGCTCAGGGACTGGGCAACGCTACGAGCAGTACTTC
TRBV27	TRBJ1-2	.	TRBD1	CASRNNRGKDGYTF	TGTGCCAGCAGAAATAACAGGGGTAAGGATGGCTACACCTTC
TRBV6-1	TRBJ1-2	.	.	CASSASSRARANGYTF	TGTGCCAGCAGTGCCTCCTCCCGGGCCAGGGCTAATGGCTACACCTTC
TRBV5-1	TRBJ1-2	.	.	CASSSEGANYGYTF	TGCGCCAGCAGCAGCGAAGGGGCCAACTATGGCTACACCTTC
TRBV7-9	TRBJ1-1	.	TRBD1	CASSLPGGKAFF	TGTGCCAGCAGCTTACCAGGGGGCAAGGCTTTCTTT
TRBV13	TRBJ2-7	.	.	CASSSWGAYEQYF	TGTGCCAGTTCTAGCTGGGGGGCCTACGAGCAGTACTTC
TRBV15	TRBJ1-4	.	.	CATSRDPLGQFEKLFF	TGTGCCACCAGCAGAGACCCCTTAGGACAGTTTGAAAAACTGTTTTTT
TRBV4-2	TRBJ1-1	.	.	CASSRDAGRENTEAFF	TGTGCCAGCAGCCGAGATGCCGGCAGGGAGAACACTGAAGCTTTCTTT
TRBV27	TRBJ1-1	.	.	CASRVLGLTEAFF	TGTGCCAGCAGGGTCTTGGGGCTTACTGAAGCTTTCTTT
TRBV2	TRBJ2-3	once	.	CARSAGQSDTQYF	TGTGCCAGGTCGGCCGGACAGTCAGATACGCAGTATTTT
TRBV7-8	TRBJ1-4	.	.	CASSLAGGILGEKLFF	TGTGCCAGCAGCTTAGCGGGGGGGATACTCGGTGAAAAACTGTTTTTT
TRBV18	TRBJ1-1	.	TRBD1	CASSHLGTGDNTEAFF	TGTGCCAGCTCCCACCTTGGGACAGGGGATAACACTGAAGCTTTCTTT
TRBV2	TRBJ1-1	.	TRBD1	CASSGQGRTEAFF	TGTGCCAGCAGTGGACAGGGCCGGACTGAAGCTTTCTTT
TRBV7-2	TRBJ2-2	.	.	CASSLFSVAAARMLFF	TGTGCCAGCAGCTTATTCTCAGTCGCGGCAGCCCGGATGCTGTTTTTT
TRBV29-1	TRBJ1-2	.	.	CSVAVPRGEGWGYTF	TGCAGCGTTGCGGTGCCCCGGGGGGAAGGATGGGGCTACACCTTC
TRBV6-1	TRBJ2-5	.	.	CASSWGEETQYF	TGTGCCAGCAGTTGGGGCGAGGAGACCCAGTACTTC
TRBV4-2	TRBJ2-3	.	TRBD1	CASSQVRTGSGDTQYF	TGTGCCAGCAGCCAAGTCAGGACAGGGAGTGGAGATACGCAGTATTTT
TRBV7-9	TRBJ1-1	.	.	CASSLGAGRPNTEAFF	TGTGCCAGCAGTCTTGGTGCGGGGAGGCCGAACACTGAAGCTTTCTTT
TRBV29-1	TRBJ2-5	.	TRBD2	CSAHVQSGAMGETQYF	TGCAGCGCTCACGTCCAAAGCGGGGCCATGGGAGAGACCCAGTACTTC
TRBV11-2	TRBJ2-2	.	TRBD1	CASSSNRGSGELFF	TGTGCCAGCAGTTCTAACAGGGGTTCCGGGGAGCTGTTTTTT
TRBV27	TRBJ1-2	.	.	CASSLYQGTLNDGYTF	TGTGCCAGCAGTTTATACCAGGGAACCCTTAATGATGGCTACACCTTC
TRBV7-2	TRBJ2-1	.	.	CASSLEGGPNNEQFF	TGTGCCAGCAGCTTAGAGGGGGGGCCCAACAATGAGCAGTTCTTC
TRBV21-1	TRBJ2-2	.	.	CASSRGPGFAGELFF	TGTGCCAGCAGCCGTGGCCCGGGGTTCGCCGGGGAGCTGTTTTTT
TRBV7-3	TRBJ1-1	.	.	CASSRGGGGDTEAFF	TGTGCCAGCAGCCGCGGTGGCGGCGGTGACACTGAAGCTTTCTTT
TRBV5-3	TRBJ1-2	.	.	CARSRTPSNYGYTF	TGTGCCAGAAGCCGGACACCTTCTAACTATGGCTACACCTTC
TRBV4-2	TRBJ1-1	few	.	CASSQERWSEAFF	TGTGCCAGCAGCCAGGAAAGGTGGAGTGAAGCTTTCTTT
TRBV18	TRBJ1-4	.	TRBD1	CASSGQGDEKLFF	TGTGCCAGCTCAGGACAGGGTGATGAAAAACTGTTTTTT
TRBV20-1	TRBJ1-2	.	.	CSASSFLGYTF	TGCAGTGCTAGTTCCTTCTTGGGCTACACCTTC
TRBV7-9	TRBJ1-2	.	.	CASSPGEFGYTF	TGTGCCAGCAGCCCAGGGGAGTTCGGCTACACCTTC
TRBV30	TRBJ1-3	once	.	CAWTRAGGNTIYF	TGTGCCTGGACTCGGGCGGGGGGAAACACCATATATTTT
TRBV7-3	TRBJ2-5	.	TRBD2	CASSLRGGAGRQRETQYF	TGTGCCAGCAGCTTAAGGGGAGGGGCAGGCCGCCAACGGGAGACCCAGTACTTC
TRBV30	TRBJ2-3	.	.	CAWIAGYTDTQYF	TGTGCCTGGATCGCCGGGTACACAGATACGCAGTATTTT
TRBV4-1	TRBJ2-3	.	.	CASSQTGVDTQYF	TGCGCCAGCAGCCAGACCGGGGTGGATACGCAGTATTTT